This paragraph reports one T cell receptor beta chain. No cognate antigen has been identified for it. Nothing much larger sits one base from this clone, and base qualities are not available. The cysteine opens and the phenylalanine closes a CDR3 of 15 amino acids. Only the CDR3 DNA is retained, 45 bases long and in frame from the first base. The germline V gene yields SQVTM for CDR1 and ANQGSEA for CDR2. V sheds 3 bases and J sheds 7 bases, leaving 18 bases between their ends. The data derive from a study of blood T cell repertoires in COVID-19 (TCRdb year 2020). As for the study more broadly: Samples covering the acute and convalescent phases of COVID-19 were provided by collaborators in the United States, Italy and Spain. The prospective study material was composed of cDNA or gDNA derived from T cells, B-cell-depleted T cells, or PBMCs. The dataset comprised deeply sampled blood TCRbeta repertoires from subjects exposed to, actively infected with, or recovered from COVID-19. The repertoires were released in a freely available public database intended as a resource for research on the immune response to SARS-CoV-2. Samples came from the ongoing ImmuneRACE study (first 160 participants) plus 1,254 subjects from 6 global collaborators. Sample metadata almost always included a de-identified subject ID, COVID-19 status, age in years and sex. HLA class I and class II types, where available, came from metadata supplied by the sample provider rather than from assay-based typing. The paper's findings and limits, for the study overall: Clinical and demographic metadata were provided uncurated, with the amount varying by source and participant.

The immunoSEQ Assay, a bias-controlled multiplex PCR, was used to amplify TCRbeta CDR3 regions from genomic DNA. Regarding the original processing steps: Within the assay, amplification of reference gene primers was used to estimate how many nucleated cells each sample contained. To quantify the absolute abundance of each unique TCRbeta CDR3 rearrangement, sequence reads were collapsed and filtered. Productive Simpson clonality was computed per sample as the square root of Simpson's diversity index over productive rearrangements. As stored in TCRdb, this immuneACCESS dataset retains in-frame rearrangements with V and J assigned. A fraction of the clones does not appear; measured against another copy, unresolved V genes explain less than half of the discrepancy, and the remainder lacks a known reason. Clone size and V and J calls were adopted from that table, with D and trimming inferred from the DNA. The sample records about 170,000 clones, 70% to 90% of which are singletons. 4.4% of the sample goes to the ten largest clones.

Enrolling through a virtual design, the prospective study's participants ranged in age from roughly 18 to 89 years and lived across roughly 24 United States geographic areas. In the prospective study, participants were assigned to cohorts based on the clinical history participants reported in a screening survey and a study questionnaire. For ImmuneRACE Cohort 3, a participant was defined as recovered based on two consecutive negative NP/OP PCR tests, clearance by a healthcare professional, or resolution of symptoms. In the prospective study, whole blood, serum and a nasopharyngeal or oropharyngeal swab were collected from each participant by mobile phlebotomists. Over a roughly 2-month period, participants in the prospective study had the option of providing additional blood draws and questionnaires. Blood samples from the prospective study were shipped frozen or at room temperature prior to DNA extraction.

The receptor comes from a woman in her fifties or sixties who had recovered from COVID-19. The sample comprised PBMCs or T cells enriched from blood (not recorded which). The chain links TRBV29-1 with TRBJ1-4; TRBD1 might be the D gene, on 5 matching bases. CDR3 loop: CSVEWGQGLGEKLFF. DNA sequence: TGCAGCGTTGAGTGGGGTCAGGGTTTGGGTGAAAAACTGTTTTTT.